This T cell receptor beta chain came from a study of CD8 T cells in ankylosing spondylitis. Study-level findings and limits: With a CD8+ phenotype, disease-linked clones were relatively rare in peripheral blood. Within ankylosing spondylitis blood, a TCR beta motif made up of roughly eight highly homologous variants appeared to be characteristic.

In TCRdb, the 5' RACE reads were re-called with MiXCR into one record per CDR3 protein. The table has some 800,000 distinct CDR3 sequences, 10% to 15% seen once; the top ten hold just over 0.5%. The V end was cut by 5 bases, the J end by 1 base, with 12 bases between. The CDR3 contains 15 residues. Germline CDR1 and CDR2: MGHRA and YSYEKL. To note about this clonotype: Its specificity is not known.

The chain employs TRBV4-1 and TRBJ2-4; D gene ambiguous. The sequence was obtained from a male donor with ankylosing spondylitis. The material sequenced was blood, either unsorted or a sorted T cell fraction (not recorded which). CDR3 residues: CASSSGGLAKNIQYF. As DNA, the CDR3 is TGCGCCAGCAGCTCCGGTGGGCTGGCCAAAAACATTCAGTACTTC.